The 25 T cell receptor beta chains reported below all come from one sample, sequenced in a study of early T cells in non-severe SARS-CoV-2 infection. TCRdb recomputed calls from the 5' RACE reads with MiXCR, one row per CDR3 protein. Of about 100,000 distinct CDR3 sequences listed, under 15% were seen once; the top ten hold 2% to 2.5%. Sequencing was carried out using whole blood. The source of these receptors is an adult who was a healthcare worker with PCR-confirmed SARS-CoV-2 infection or an uninfected control (not recorded which).

This clonotype came up a few times. J is TRBJ2-2 and V is TRBV20-1, with D possibly being TRBD2 (7 bases). Trimming cost V 3 bases and J 2 bases, with 13 bases left between them. Germline loops: CDR1 DFQATT, CDR2 SNEGSKA (reference sequence). The CDR3 consists of 15 residues. CDR3 coding DNA: TGCAGTGCTAGCTCCGGGGGGCCAAACACCGGGGAGCTGTTTTTT. Translation gives CSASSGGPNTGELFF.

Ten or more counts support this clonotype. The chain has TRBV7-9 and TRBJ1-6, with D hard to call. Germline V gives CDR1 SEHNR, CDR2 FQNEAQ (reference sequence). The V end lost 0 bases, the J end lost 9 bases, and 9 bases lay between the germline ends. The CDR3 sequence is 14 residues long. For the CDR3, the DNA is TGTGCCAGCAGCTTAGCAGGGTCTGGTTCACCCCTCCACTTT. Its translation is CASSLAGSGSPLHF.

As concerns this clonotype: At one end the junction does not follow the germline gene, possibly because of a read error. The V call is TRBV7-8, the J call TRBJ2-7, with TRBD1 matching over 11 bases. The germline V gene has CDR1 SGHVS and CDR2 FQNEAQ. This CDR3 region has 16 residues. This CDR3 reads CASSFGTGGLPYERYF. Here the CDR3 DNA reads TGTGCCAGCAGCTTCGGGACAGGGGGGTTACCCTACGAGCGGTACTTC. Combining the CDR3 with reference TRBV7-8 and TRBJ2-7 gives the whole variable domain GAGVSQSPRYKVAKRGQDVALRCDPISGHVSLFWYQQALGQGPEFLTYFQNEAQLDKSGLPSDRFFAERPEGSVSTLKIQRTQQEDSAVYLCASSFGTGGLPYERYFGPGTRLTVT.

This clonotype has a count of ten or more. The chain links TRBV11-2 to TRBJ2-1; a possible D gene is TRBD2 (7 bases). The CDR3 extends over 13 amino acids. Germline V gene lookup returns CDR1 SGHAT and CDR2 FQNNGV. Trimming shortened V by 0 bases and J by 9 bases, and 9 bases separated the two germline ends. CDR3 nucleotide sequence: TGTGCCAGCAGCTTAGAGGGGGGGCTTGAGCAGTTCTTC. This encodes CASSLEGGLEQFF.

This clonotype has more than one count but fewer than ten. The V and J genes are TRBV10-3 and TRBJ2-7, with D maybe TRBD1 (6 bases). The CDR3 is made up of 15 amino acids. Trimming left V 5 bases short and J 8 bases short, with 22 bases between. Per the germline V gene, CDR1 is ENHRY and CDR2 is SYGVKD. The CDR3 DNA follows: TGTGCCATCAGTACCCCAGACCGGGACATCGGAAAGCAGTACTTC. This translates into CAISTPDRDIGKQYF.

This clonotype occurred a few times. The CDR3: CSAGKVRGQSDTQYF. CDR3 sequence (DNA): TGCAGTGCCGGGAAGGTCAGGGGGCAATCCGATACGCAGTATTTT. The rearrangement links TRBV20-1 to TRBJ2-3; 8 bases fit TRBD1. CDR3 size: 15 residues. V shed 6 bases and J 6 bases; nucleotides not matched to a gene: 14. Germline V CDR1 and CDR2: DFQATT, SNEGSKA (reference sequence).

A remark on this clonotype: A junction end diverges from the germline sequence, so it may reflect a read error. The genes are TRBV7-8 and TRBJ1-5; tentatively, D is TRBD1 (6 bases). In germline, CDR1 is SGHVS, CDR2 FQNEAQ. This CDR3 has 16 residues. CDR3 coding DNA: TGTCCCAGCAGCTTAATTGCAGGGGCAAGCAATCAGCCCCAGCATTTT. It specifies CPSSLIAGASNQPQHF.

The chain employs TRBV7-2 and TRBJ2-5; D uncertain. Germline values: CDR1 SGHTA, CDR2 FQGNSA. There are 13 residues in the CDR3. Trimming stripped 4 bases from V and 5 bases from J, with 11 bases between. CDR3 in DNA: TGTGCCAGCAGCTCCGTTATCGGGGAGACCCAGTACTTC. Its protein product is CASSSVIGETQYF.

This chain connects TRBV25-1 to TRBJ2-7; D not resolved. V lost 2 bases to trimming and J lost 2 bases, with 10 bases between them. From germline, CDR1 is MGHDK and CDR2 SYGVNS. The CDR3 spans 14 residues. DNA of the CDR3: TGTGCCAGCAGTGAAGTTGGGGATCCCTACGAGCAGTACTTC. The encoded protein is CASSEVGDPYEQYF.

At least ten counts were recorded for this clonotype. CDR3 amino acids: CASSPSGQGRSQYF. The CDR3 bases are TGTGCCAGCAGCCCGTCGGGACAGGGCCGTTCCCAGTACTTC. The rearrangement joins TRBV9 to TRBJ2-5; 9 bases agree with TRBD1. CDR3 length equals 14 residues. The V gene's germline CDR1 is SGDLS and CDR2 YYNGEE. With V trimmed by 4 bases and J by 9 bases, 10 bases remained unmatched. Complete variable domain (other parts from reference TRBV9 and TRBJ2-5): DSGVTQTPKHLITATGQRVTLRCSPRSGDLSVYWYQQSLDQGLQFLIQYYNGEERAKGNILERFSAQQFPDLHSELNLSSLELGDSALYFCASSPSGQGRSQYFGPGTRLLVL.

This rearrangement joins TRBV2 to TRBJ2-3; D is perhaps TRBD2 (5 bases). V lost 9 bases, J lost 2 bases, and 15 bases lay in between. The CDR3 is made up of 14 amino acids. The germline V gene has CDR1 SNHLY and CDR2 FYNNEI. CDR3 region: CARAGNRLTDTQYF. In DNA, the CDR3 is TGTGCCAGGGCCGGGAACAGACTCACAGATACGCAGTATTTT.

In this sample, this clonotype turned up many times. V and J are TRBV20-1 and TRBJ2-3; D not certain. V was clipped by 4 bases and J by 15 bases, with 17 bases between them. CDR1 is DFQATT, CDR2 SNEGSKA, per germline (reference sequence). This CDR3 spans 11 amino acids. In nucleotides, the CDR3 is TGCAGTGCTACCTACCCCGGCTTAAAATATTTT. Translation gives CSATYPGLKYF.

This clonotype was counted at least ten times. The chain joins TRBV11-2 to TRBJ2-4; maybe TRBD1 (5 bases). The germline V gene encodes CDR1 SGHAT and CDR2 FQNNGV. This CDR3 region has 14 residues. V lost 6 bases and J lost 3, with 12 bases in between. This chain's CDR3 is CASRSRQGKNIQYF. The DNA of the CDR3 is TGTGCCAGCAGGTCCCGGCAGGGCAAAAACATTCAGTACTTC.

The sample holds many counts of this clonotype. The rearrangement joins TRBV24-1 to TRBJ2-1, with 7 bases aligning to TRBD1. The ends lost 4 bases at V and 2 bases at J; junction bases unmatched: 1. CDR1 KGHDR and CDR2 SFDVKD come from the germline V gene. The CDR3 runs 14 residues. CDR3 region: CATSDQGAYNEQFF. CDR3 nucleotides: TGTGCCACCAGTGACCAGGGGGCCTACAATGAGCAGTTCTTC.

This clonotype came up many times. The chain employs TRBV6-2 or TRBV6-3 and TRBJ2-6; 9 bases map to TRBD1. J was trimmed by 1 base and V by 5 bases; bases with no gene match: 9. The CDR3 has 18 amino acids. The germline CDR1 and CDR2 sequences are MNHEY and SVGEGT. CDR3 sequence: CASSRRTGVNSGANVLTF. The CDR3 region has the DNA TGTGCCAGCAGTCGCCGGACAGGGGTGAATTCTGGGGCCAACGTCCTGACTTTC.

This clonotype appeared many times. The rearrangement uses TRBV20-1 and TRBJ1-5, with 10 bases fitting TRBD1. The trim removed 0 bases at V and 6 bases at J, leaving 8 bases unmatched. The CDR3 is 16 amino acids. CDR1 and CDR2 (germline): DFQATT, SNEGSKA (reference sequence). The CDR3 DNA reads TGCAGTGCTAGAGACTTAAGGGGACAGGGGAGTCAGCCCCAGCATTTT. Protein product: CSARDLRGQGSQPQHF.

The rearrangement uses TRBV6-5 and TRBJ1-2; TRBD1 is a possible D gene (5 bases). Germline V CDR1 and CDR2: MNHEY, SVGAGI. The germline V and J ends were trimmed by 0 bases and 3 bases, with 17 bases remaining between them. CDR3 length: 17 residues. The CDR3 here is CASSYSGTPLLDYGYTF. CDR3 DNA sequence: TGTGCCAGCAGTTACTCCGGGACGCCCCTTCTTGACTATGGCTACACCTTC.

This clonotype was seen a few times. This sequence joins TRBV20-1 and TRBJ2-3; 7 bases agree with TRBD1. With V trimmed by 3 bases and J by 1 base, 4 bases remained unmatched. The germline V gene has CDR1 DFQATT and CDR2 SNEGSKA (reference sequence). The CDR3 runs to 14 residues. The CDR3 protein is CSARRTGGTDTQYF. The CDR3 DNA is TGCAGTGCTAGGAGGACAGGCGGCACAGATACGCAGTATTTT.

The chain couples TRBV28 to TRBJ2-2, with D maybe TRBD2 (5 bases). The CDR3 loop spans 13 amino acids. Germline V gene data show CDR1 as MDHEN and CDR2 as SYDVKM. V gave up 8 bases and J gave up 2 bases, with 9 bases separating them. CDR3: CASHGVNTGELFF. The CDR3, as DNA: TGTGCCAGCCACGGGGTAAACACCGGGGAGCTGTTTTTT.

Remarks on this clonotype: Relative to the germline gene, one junction end is altered; a read error may explain this. V and J are TRBV28 and TRBJ2-7; possible D gene TRBD1, 5 bases. The CDR3 covers 14 residues. Germline V CDR1 and CDR2: MDHEN, SYDVKM. For the CDR3, the DNA is TGTGCCAGCAGTTTATCGCAGGGTTCCTCCGAGCAGTACTTC. Its translation is CASSLSQGSSEQYF. The variable domain in full, with the rest retrieved from reference TRBV28 and TRBJ2-7, is DVKVTQSSRYLVKRTGEKVFLECVQDMDHENMFWYRQDPGLGLRLIYFSYDVKMKEKGDIPEGYSVSREKKERFSLILESASTNQTSMYLCASSLSQGSSEQYFGPGTRLTVT.

This clonotype was found many times. The gene calls are TRBV4-2 and TRBJ2-2, with D perhaps matching TRBD1 or TRBD2 (5 bases each). The CDR3 is 15 amino acids. V lost 2 bases, J lost 4 bases, and 11 bases lay in between. Per germline, CDR1 LGHNA and CDR2 YNFKEQ. This chain's CDR3 is CASSQPGAGTGELFF. CDR3 DNA sequence: TGTGCCAGCAGCCAACCCGGGGCGGGCACCGGGGAGCTGTTTTTT.

This clonotype was picked up many times. V is TRBV5-1 and J is TRBJ2-1; D gene unclear. Trimming shortened V by 0 bases and J by 7 bases, and 11 bases separated the two germline ends. Germline V gene lookup returns CDR1 SGHRS and CDR2 YFSETQ. CDR3 size: 14 residues. As DNA, the CDR3 is TGCGCCAGCAGCTTGGATGTGGGGAAGAATGAGCAGTTCTTC. Translation: CASSLDVGKNEQFF.

The chain joins TRBV2 to TRBJ1-4, with 7 bases lining up with TRBD1. This CDR3 has 15 amino acids. The ends lost 6 bases at V and 8 bases at J; junction bases unmatched: 12. Germline V CDR1 and CDR2: SNHLY, FYNNEI. The CDR3 loop reads CASRNVGTVREKLFF. As DNA, the CDR3 is TGTGCCAGCAGGAACGTTGGGACAGTCCGGGAAAAACTGTTTTTT. The full variable domain, rest sourced from reference TRBV2 and TRBJ1-4, is EPEVTQTPSHQVTQMGQEVILRCVPISNHLYFYWYRQILGQKVEFLVSFYNNEISEKSEIFDDQFSVERPDGSNFTLKIRSTKLEDSAMYFCASRNVGTVREKLFFGSGTQLSVL.

This clonotype has a count of ten or more. The chain employs TRBV20-1 and TRBJ2-5; 7 bases align to TRBD1. The V gene end was trimmed by 3 bases and the J gene end by 4 bases; junction bases not matched to a gene: 5. The CDR3 sequence is 13 residues long. Germline assignment: CDR1 DFQATT and CDR2 SNEGSKA (reference sequence). CDR3 loop: CSARYRGRETQYF. DNA of the CDR3: TGCAGTGCTAGGTACAGGGGACGAGAGACCCAGTACTTC.

The rearrangement links TRBV5-1 to TRBJ1-4; 7 nucleotides line up with TRBD1. CDR1 SGHRS and CDR2 YFSETQ come from the germline V gene. Germline trimming cut 5 bases from V and 6 bases from J; bases unmatched to any gene: 7. The CDR3 has 14 residues. CDR3 bases: TGCGCCAGCAGTTCGACAGGGACGGATGAAAAACTGTTTTTT. Its protein product is CASSSTGTDEKLFF.